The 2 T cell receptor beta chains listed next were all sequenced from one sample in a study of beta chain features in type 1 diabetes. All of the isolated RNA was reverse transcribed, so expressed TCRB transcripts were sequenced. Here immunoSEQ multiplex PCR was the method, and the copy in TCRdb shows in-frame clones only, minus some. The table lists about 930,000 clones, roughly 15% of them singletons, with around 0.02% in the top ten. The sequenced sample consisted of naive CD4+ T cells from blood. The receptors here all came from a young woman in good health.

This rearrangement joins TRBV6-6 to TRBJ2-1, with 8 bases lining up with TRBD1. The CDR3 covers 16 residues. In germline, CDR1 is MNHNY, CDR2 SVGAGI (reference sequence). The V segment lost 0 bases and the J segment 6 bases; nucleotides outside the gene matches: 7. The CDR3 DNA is TGTGCCAGCAGTTACTCGACAGGGGTCATTGTCAATGAGCAGTTCTTC. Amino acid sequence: CASSYSTGVIVNEQFF.

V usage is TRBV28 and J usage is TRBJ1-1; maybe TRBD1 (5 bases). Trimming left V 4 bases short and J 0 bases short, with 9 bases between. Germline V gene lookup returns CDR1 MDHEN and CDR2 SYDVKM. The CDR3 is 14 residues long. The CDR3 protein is CASSSGAVNTEAFF. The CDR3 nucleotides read TGTGCCAGCAGTTCCGGGGCAGTGAACACTGAAGCTTTCTTT. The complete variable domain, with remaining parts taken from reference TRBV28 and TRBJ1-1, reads DVKVTQSSRYLVKRTGEKVFLECVQDMDHENMFWYRQDPGLGLRLIYFSYDVKMKEKGDIPEGYSVSREKKERFSLILESASTNQTSMYLCASSSGAVNTEAFFGQGTRLTVV.